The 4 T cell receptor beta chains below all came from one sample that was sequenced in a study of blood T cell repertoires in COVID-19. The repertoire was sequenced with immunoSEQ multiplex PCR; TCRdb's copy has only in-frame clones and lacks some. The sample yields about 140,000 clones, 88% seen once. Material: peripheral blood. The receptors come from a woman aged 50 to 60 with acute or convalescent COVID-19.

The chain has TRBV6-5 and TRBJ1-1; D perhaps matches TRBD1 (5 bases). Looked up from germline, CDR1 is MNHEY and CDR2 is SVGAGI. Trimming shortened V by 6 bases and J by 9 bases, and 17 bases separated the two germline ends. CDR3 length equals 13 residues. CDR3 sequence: CASRPLSQDQAFF. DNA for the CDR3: TGTGCCAGCAGGCCTTTATCACAGGATCAAGCTTTCTTT.

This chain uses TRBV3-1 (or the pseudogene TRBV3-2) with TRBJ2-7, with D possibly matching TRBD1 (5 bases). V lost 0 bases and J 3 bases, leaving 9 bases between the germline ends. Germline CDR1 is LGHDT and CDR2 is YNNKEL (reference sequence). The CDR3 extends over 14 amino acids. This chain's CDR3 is CASSQDKGDYEQYF. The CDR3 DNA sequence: TGTGCCAGCAGCCAAGATAAAGGGGACTACGAGCAGTACTTC.

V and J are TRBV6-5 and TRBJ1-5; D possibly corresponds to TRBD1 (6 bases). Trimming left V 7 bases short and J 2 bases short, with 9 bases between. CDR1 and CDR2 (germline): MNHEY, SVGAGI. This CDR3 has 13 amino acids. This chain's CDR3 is CASNRVGNQPQHF. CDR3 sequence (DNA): TGTGCCAGCAACAGGGTAGGCAATCAGCCCCAGCATTTT.

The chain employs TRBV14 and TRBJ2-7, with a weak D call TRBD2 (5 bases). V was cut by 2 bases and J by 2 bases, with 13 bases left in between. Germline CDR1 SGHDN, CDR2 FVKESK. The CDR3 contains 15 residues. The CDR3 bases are TGTGCCAGCAGCCAACGGGGAAGTAATGCCTACGAGCAGTACTTC. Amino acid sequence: CASSQRGSNAYEQYF.